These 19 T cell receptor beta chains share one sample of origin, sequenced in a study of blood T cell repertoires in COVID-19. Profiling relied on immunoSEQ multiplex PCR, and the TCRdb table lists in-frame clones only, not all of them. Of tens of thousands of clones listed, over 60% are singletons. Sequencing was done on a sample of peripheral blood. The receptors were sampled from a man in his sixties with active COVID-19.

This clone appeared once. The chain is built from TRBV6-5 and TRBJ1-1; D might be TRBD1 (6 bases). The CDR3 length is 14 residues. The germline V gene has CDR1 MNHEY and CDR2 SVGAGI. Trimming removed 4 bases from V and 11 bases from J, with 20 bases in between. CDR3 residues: CASSSPRDNSGAFF. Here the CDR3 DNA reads TGTGCCAGCAGTTCACCCCGGGACAATTCTGGTGCTTTCTTT.

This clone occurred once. For the CDR3, the DNA is TGTGCCAGCAGTTACTCGGGAGGGGATAGCTCCTACGAGCAGTACTTC. Translating it yields CASSYSGGDSSYEQYF. The chain uses TRBV6-6 and TRBJ2-7; 7 bases agree with TRBD2. Germline values: CDR1 MNHNY, CDR2 SVGAGI (reference sequence). The CDR3 loop spans 16 amino acids. The trim removed 0 bases at V and 0 bases at J, leaving 5 bases unmatched.

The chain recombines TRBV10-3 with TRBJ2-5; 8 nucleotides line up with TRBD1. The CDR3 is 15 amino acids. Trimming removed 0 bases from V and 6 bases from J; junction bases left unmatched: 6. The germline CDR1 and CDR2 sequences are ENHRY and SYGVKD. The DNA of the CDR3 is TGTGCCATCAGTGAGTCGGGACAGGTTGTCAAGACCCAGTACTTC. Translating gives CAISESGQVVKTQYF.

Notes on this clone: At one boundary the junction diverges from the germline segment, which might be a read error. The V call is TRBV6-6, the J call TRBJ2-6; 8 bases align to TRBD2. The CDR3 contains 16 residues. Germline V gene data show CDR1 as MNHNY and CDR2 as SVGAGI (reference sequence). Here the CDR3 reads CASHGGERSGANVLTF. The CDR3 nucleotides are TGTGCCAGCCACGGGGGGGAACGCTCTGGAGCCAACGTCCTGACTTTC.

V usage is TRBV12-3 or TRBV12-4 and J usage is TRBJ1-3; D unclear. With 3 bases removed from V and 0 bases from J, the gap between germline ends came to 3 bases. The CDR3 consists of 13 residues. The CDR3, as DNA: TGTGCCAGCAGTTTTTACTCTGGAAACACCATATATTTT. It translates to CASSFYSGNTIYF.

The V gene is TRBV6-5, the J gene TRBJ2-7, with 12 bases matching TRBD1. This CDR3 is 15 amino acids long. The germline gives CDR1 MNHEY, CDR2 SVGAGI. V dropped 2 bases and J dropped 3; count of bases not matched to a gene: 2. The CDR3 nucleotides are TGTGCCAGCAGTTACGGGACAGGGGGCCTCTACGAGCAGTACTTC. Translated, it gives CASSYGTGGLYEQYF.

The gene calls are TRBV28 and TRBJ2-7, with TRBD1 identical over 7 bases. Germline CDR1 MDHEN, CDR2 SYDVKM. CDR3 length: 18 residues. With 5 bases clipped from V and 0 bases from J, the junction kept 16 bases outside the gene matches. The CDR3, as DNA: TGTGCCAGCAGTGCCACCGGGACAGTCTGGTTTAGCTCCTACGAGCAGTACTTC. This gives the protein CASSATGTVWFSSYEQYF.

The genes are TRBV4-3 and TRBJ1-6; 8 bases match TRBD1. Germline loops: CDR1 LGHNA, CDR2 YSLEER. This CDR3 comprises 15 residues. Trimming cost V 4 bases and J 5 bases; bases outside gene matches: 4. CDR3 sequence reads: CASSLGTGDNSPLHF. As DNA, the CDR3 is TGCGCCAGCAGCCTCGGGACAGGAGATAATTCACCCCTCCACTTT.

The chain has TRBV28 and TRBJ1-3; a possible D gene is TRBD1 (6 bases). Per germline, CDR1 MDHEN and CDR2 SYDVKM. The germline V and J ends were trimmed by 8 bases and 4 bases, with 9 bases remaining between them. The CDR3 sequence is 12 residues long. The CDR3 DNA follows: TGTGCCAGCCGGCAGGGGGGAAACACCATATATTTT. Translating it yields CASRQGGNTIYF.

The CDR3 DNA follows: TGTGCCACCAGTGACATCGGGACAGGGGACAATGAGCAGTTCTTC. It translates to CATSDIGTGDNEQFF. The V gene is TRBV24-1, the J gene TRBJ2-1; 10 bases map to TRBD1. The CDR3 runs 15 residues. Germline values: CDR1 KGHDR, CDR2 SFDVKD. V dropped 4 bases and J dropped 5; count of bases not matched to a gene: 4.

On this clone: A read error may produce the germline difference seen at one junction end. CDR3 bases: TGTGCCAGCTCCCCACCCAGGGCCTACGAGCAGTACTTC. Translating gives CASSPPRAYEQYF. V is TRBV18 and J is TRBJ2-7; D possibly corresponds to TRBD1 (5 bases). Germline V gives CDR1 KGHSH, CDR2 LQKENI. The CDR3 runs to 13 residues. The full variable domain, completed using reference TRBV18 and TRBJ2-7, is NAGVMQNPRHLVRRRGQEARLRCSPMKGHSHVYWYRQLPEEGLKFMVYLQKENIIDESGMPKERFSAEFPKEGPSILRIQQVVRGDSAAYFCASSPPRAYEQYFGPGTRLTVT.

CDR3 nucleotides: TGTGCCAGCAGCCAAGATCTAGGGGGCAGATTCTATGGCTACACCTTC. Protein: CASSQDLGGRFYGYTF. The rearrangement links TRBV14 to TRBJ1-2, with TRBD1 matching 7 bases. The CDR3 runs to 16 residues. Looked up from germline, CDR1 is SGHDN and CDR2 is FVKESK. Trimming took 0 bases from V and 4 from J; bases not matched to a gene: 8.

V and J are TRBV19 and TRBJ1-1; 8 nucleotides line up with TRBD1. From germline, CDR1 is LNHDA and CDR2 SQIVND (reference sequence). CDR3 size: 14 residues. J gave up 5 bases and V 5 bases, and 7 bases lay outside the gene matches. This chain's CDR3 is CASSSRGRGTEAFF. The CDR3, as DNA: TGTGCCAGTAGTTCCAGGGGGCGCGGGACTGAAGCTTTCTTT.

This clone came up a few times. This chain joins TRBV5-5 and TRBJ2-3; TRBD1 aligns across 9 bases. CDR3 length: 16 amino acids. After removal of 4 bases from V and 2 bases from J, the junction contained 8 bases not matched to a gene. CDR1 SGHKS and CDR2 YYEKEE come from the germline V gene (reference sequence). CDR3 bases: TGTGCCAGCAGCCTGGCCGGGACAGGGCTCACAGATACGCAGTATTTT. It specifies CASSLAGTGLTDTQYF.

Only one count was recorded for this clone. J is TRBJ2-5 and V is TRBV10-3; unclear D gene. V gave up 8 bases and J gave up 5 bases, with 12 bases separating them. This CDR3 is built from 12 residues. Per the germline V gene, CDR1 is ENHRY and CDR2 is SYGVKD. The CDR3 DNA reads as TGTGCCATCGGCGACTCGTGGGAGACCCAGTACTTC. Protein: CAIGDSWETQYF.

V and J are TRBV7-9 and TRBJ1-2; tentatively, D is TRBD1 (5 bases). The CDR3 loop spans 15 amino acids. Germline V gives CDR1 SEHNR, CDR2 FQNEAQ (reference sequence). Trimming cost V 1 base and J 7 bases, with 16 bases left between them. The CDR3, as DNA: TGTGCCAGCAGCTTAGGTTCCCCCAGGGAACGTGGCTACACCTTC. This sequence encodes CASSLGSPRERGYTF.

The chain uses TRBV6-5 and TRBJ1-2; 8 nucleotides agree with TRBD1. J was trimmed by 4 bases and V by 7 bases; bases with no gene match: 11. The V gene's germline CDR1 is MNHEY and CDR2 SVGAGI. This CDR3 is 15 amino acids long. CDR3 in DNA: TGTGCCAGCACCATTGCTCAGGGGGCTAGCTATGGCTACACCTTC. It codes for CASTIAQGASYGYTF.

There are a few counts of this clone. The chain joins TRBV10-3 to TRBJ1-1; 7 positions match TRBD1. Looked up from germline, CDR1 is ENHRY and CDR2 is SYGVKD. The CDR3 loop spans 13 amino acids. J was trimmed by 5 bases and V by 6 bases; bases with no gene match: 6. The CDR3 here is CAIRQGDLTEAFF. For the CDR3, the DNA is TGTGCCATCAGGCAGGGGGATTTGACTGAAGCTTTCTTT.

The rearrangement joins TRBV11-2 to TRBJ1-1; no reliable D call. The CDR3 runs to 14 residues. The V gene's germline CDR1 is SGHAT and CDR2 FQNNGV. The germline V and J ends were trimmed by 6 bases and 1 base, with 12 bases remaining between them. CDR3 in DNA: TGTGCCAGCAGTACGCAAGCGGGGAACACTGAAGCTTTCTTT. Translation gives CASSTQAGNTEAFF. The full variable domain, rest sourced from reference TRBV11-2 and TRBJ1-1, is EAGVAQSPRYKIIEKRQSVAFWCNPISGHATLYWYQQILGQGPKLLIQFQNNGVVDDSQLPKDRFSAERLKGVDSTLKIQPAKLEDSAVYLCASSTQAGNTEAFFGQGTRLTVV.